These 12 T cell receptor beta chains were sequenced from one sample in a study of T cell responses to AZD1222 COVID-19 vaccine. TCRdb's table, derived via immunoSEQ multiplex PCR, lists solely in-frame clones and lacks some. The profile shows 100,000 to 150,000 clones, over 80% of them singletons. The sample consisted of peripheral blood, taken on day 0 of AZD1222 vaccination. The receptors derive from an adult in good health.

V gene TRBV4-2 combines with J gene TRBJ2-6; 10 positions agree with TRBD1. Trimming removed 3 bases from V and 4 bases from J; junction bases left unmatched: 6. CDR3 length equals 17 residues. Germline V gene sequence: CDR1 LGHNA, CDR2 YNFKEQ. This chain's CDR3 is CASSHEGQGSGANVLTF. The CDR3 bases are TGTGCCAGCAGCCACGAGGGACAGGGGAGCGGGGCCAACGTCCTGACTTTC.

This chain connects TRBV5-1 to TRBJ2-3; D perhaps matches TRBD2 (6 bases). V gave up 1 base and J gave up 0 bases, with 12 bases separating them. Germline V gene lookup returns CDR1 SGHRS and CDR2 YFSETQ. This CDR3 is built from 16 residues. In DNA, the CDR3 is TGCGCCAGCAGCTTGAATGGGGGGACCAGCACAGATACGCAGTATTTT. Encoded protein: CASSLNGGTSTDTQYF.

The chain employs TRBV27 and TRBJ2-1; D is perhaps TRBD2 (6 bases). Between the trimmed V and J ends, which lost 5 bases and 6 bases, there was a span of 23 bases. Per germline, CDR1 MNHEY and CDR2 SMNVEV (reference sequence). This CDR3 has 17 residues. CDR3 region: CASSLYVGAGRSNEQFF. Written as DNA, the CDR3 is TGTGCCAGCAGTCTTTACGTCGGGGCGGGACGTAGCAATGAGCAGTTCTTC.

This chain connects TRBV6-5 to TRBJ2-7; TRBD2 is a possible D gene (5 bases). Trimming removed 6 bases at V and 3 bases at J, with 12 bases between. Germline loops: CDR1 MNHEY, CDR2 SVGAGI. The CDR3 runs 13 residues. The CDR3 protein is CASRRTSHYEQYF. The DNA of the CDR3 is TGTGCCAGCAGACGGACTTCCCACTACGAGCAGTACTTC.

This chain uses TRBV7-9 with TRBJ1-4; tentative D call: TRBD1 (6 bases). CDR1 and CDR2 (germline): SEHNR, FQNEAQ (reference sequence). Trimming cost V 5 bases and J 3 bases, with 10 bases left between them. The CDR3 extends over 14 amino acids. DNA of the CDR3: TGTGCCAGCAGCCAACAGGGCTCTAATGAAAAACTGTTTTTT. This gives the protein CASSQQGSNEKLFF.

V gene TRBV5-1 combines with J gene TRBJ2-5, with a weak D call TRBD1 (5 bases). Germline CDR1 reads SGHRS; CDR2 reads YFSETQ. CDR3 length: 13 residues. V was shortened by 4 bases and J by 4 bases, with 11 bases between the two germline ends. As DNA, the CDR3 is TGCGCCAGCAGCGTCTCCGACAGAGAGACCCAGTACTTC. It specifies CASSVSDRETQYF.

The chain combines TRBV4-2 with TRBJ1-1; 11 nucleotides agree with TRBD1. V shed 4 bases, J shed 1 base, and the junction held 2 bases outside the gene matches. The CDR3 extends over 15 amino acids. The V gene's germline CDR1 is LGHNA and CDR2 YNFKEQ. CDR3 coding DNA: TGTGCCAGCAGCCCAGGACAGGGGGCGAACACTGAAGCTTTCTTT. This translates into CASSPGQGANTEAFF.

CDR3 amino acids: CASSPQTGAPGNTIYF. For the CDR3, the DNA is TGTGCCAGCTCACCCCAAACGGGAGCGCCGGGAAACACCATATATTTT. The genes are TRBV18 and TRBJ1-3; D ambiguous. The length of the CDR3 is 16 residues. From germline, CDR1 is KGHSH and CDR2 LQKENI. V lost 3 bases and J lost 4, with 16 bases in between.

The CDR3 sequence: CASSLQLADYNEQFF. DNA for the CDR3: TGCGCCAGCAGCTTACAACTAGCTGATTACAATGAGCAGTTCTTC. The chain joins TRBV5-1 to TRBJ2-1; D possibly corresponds to TRBD2 (6 bases). The CDR3 sequence is 15 residues long. Germline assignment: CDR1 SGHRS and CDR2 YFSETQ. Trimming shortened V by 2 bases and J by 4 bases, and 13 bases separated the two germline ends.

The chain combines TRBV12-3 or TRBV12-4 with TRBJ1-5, with D maybe TRBD1 (5 bases). V was clipped by 3 bases and J by 6 bases, with 9 bases between them. The CDR3 has 13 amino acids. CDR3 bases: TGTGCCAGCAGTTTGAGGGGAAGTCAGCCCCAGCATTTT. Amino acids: CASSLRGSQPQHF.

A single count supports this clone. The chain uses TRBV18 and TRBJ2-1; 7 bases line up with TRBD2. The V gene end was trimmed by 2 bases and the J gene end by 5 bases; junction bases not matched to a gene: 9. This CDR3 spans 16 amino acids. Germline lookup yields CDR1 KGHSH and CDR2 LQKENI. The DNA for the CDR3 is TGTGCCAGCTCACCATTTCCTAGCGGTACTAACAATGAGCAGTTCTTC. Amino acid sequence: CASSPFPSGTNNEQFF.

The V gene is TRBV12-5, the J gene TRBJ1-1; D gene uncertain. Trimming removed 6 bases at V and 2 bases at J, with 10 bases between. The CDR3 sequence is 13 residues long. Germline V gives CDR1 LGHNT, CDR2 FRNRAP. The CDR3 nucleotides read TGTGCTAGTGGCTTCACAGATAACACTGAAGCTTTCTTT. Translating it yields CASGFTDNTEAFF.